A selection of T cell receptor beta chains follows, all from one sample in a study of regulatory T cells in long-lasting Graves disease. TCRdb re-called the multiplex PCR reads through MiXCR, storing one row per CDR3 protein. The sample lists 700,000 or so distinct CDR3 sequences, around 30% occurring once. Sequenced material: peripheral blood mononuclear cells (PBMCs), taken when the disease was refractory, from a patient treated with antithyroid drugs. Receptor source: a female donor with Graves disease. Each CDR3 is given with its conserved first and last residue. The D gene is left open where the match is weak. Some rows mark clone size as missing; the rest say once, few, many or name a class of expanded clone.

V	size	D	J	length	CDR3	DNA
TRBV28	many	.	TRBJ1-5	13	CASSLDGYQPQHF	TGTGCCAGCAGTTTAGACGGCTATCAGCCCCAGCATTTT
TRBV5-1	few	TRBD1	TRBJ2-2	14	CASSLGQGTGELFF	TGCGCCAGCAGCTTGGGACAGGGGACCGGGGAGCTGTTTTTT
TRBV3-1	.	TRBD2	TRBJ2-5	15	CASSQSSGSQETQYF	TGTGCCAGCAGCCAAAGTAGCGGGAGCCAAGAGACCCAGTACTTC
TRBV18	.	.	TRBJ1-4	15	CASSPTDSPNEKLFF	TGTGCCAGCTCACCGACGGACAGTCCTAATGAAAAACTGTTTTTT
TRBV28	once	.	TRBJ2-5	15	CASSLNLGGKETQYF	TGTGCCAGCAGTTTGAACCTGGGGGGTAAAGAGACCCAGTACTTC
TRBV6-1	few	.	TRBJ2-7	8	CASSESYF	TGTGCCAGCAGTGAATCGTACTTC
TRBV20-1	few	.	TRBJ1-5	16	CSARPAGGRTNQPQHF	TGCAGTGCTAGGCCAGCGGGGGGCAGGACTAATCAGCCCCAGCATTTT
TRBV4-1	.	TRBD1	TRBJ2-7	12	CASSVTGGKWYF	TGCGCCAGCAGCGTGACAGGGGGTAAGTGGTACTTC
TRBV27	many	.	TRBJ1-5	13	CASSPGGHQPQHF	TGTGCCAGCAGTCCGGGAGGCCATCAGCCCCAGCATTTT
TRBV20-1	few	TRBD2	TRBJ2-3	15	CSATRPSGTTDTQYF	TGCAGTGCTACTCGACCGAGCGGGACCACAGATACGCAGTATTTT
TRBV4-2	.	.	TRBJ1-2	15	CASSQDLRESAGYTF	TGTGCCAGCAGCCAAGATCTCAGGGAATCAGCTGGCTACACCTTC
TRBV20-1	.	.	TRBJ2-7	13	CSARGGPSYEQYF	TGCAGTGCTAGGGGCGGCCCCTCCTACGAGCAGTACTTC
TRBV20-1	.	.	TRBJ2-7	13	CSASQLVGREQYF	TGCAGTGCTAGTCAACTTGTAGGGCGCGAGCAGTACTTC
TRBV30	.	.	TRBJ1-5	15	CAWSVTDRFYQPQHF	TGTGCCTGGAGTGTTACGGATAGGTTTTATCAGCCCCAGCATTTT
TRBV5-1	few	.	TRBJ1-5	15	CASSPALGSNQPQHF	TGCGCCAGCAGCCCCGCCTTGGGTAGCAATCAGCCCCAGCATTTT
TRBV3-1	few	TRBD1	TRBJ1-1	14	CASSQAGQGAGAFF	TGTGCCAGCAGCCAGGCTGGACAGGGAGCGGGAGCTTTCTTT
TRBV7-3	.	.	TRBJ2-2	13	CASSQTGEGELFF	TGTGCCAGCAGCCAGACAGGAGAGGGGGAGCTGTTTTTT
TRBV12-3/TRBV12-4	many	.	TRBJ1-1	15	CASSSRRVVNTEAFF	TGTGCCAGCAGTTCCCGCAGGGTCGTGAACACTGAAGCTTTCTTT
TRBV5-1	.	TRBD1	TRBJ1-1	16	CASSLGDSGTNIKAFF	TGCGCCAGCAGCTTGGGGGACAGCGGGACGAATATCAAAGCTTTCTTT
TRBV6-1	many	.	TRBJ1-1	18	CASSVIPLSTELNTEAFF	TGTGCCAGCAGTGTAATCCCCCTTTCGACGGAGTTGAACACTGAAGCTTTCTTT
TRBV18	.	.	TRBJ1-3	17	CASSPFARGVQRNTIYF	TGTGCCAGCTCACCATTCGCTCGGGGGGTCCAGAGAAACACCATATATTTT
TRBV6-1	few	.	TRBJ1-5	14	CASRMDGSNQPQHF	TGTGCCAGCAGAATGGACGGTAGCAATCAGCCCCAGCATTTT
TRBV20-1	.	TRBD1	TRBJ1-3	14	CSAVDRGGGNTIYF	TGCAGTGCTGTTGACAGGGGGGGTGGAAACACCATATATTTT
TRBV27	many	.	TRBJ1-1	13	CASSFDANTEAFF	TGTGCCAGCAGTTTTGACGCGAACACTGAAGCTTTCTTT
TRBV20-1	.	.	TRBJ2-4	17	CSATSGPGGIAKNIQYF	TGCAGTGCTACCTCCGGGCCTGGGGGTATAGCCAAAAACATTCAGTACTTC
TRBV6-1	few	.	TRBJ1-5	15	CASSTPGTPNQPQHF	TGTGCCAGCTCTACACCCGGGACACCCAATCAGCCCCAGCATTTT
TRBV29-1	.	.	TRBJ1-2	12	CSVAAGNYGYTF	TGCAGCGTTGCCGCGGGGAACTATGGCTACACCTTC
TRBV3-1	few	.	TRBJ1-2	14	CASSQAGGGNGYTF	TGTGCCAGCAGCCAGGCCGGCGGAGGGAATGGCTACACCTTC
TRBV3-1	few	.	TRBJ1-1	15	CASSQVGRRNTEAFF	TGTGCCAGCAGCCAAGTAGGCCGGAGGAACACTGAAGCTTTCTTT
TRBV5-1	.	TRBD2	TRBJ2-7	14	CASSFRTSGNEQYF	TGCGCCAGCAGCTTTAGGACTAGCGGGAACGAGCAGTACTTC
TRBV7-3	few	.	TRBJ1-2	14	CASSHRADNYGYTF	TGTGCCAGCAGTCACAGGGCGGATAACTATGGCTACACCTTC
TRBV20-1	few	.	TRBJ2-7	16	CSARPRGPVPSYEQYF	TGCAGTGCTAGACCACGAGGGCCAGTCCCCTCCTACGAGCAGTACTTC
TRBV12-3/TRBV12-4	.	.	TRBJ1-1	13	CASSSGAHPRAFF	TGTGCCAGCTCTTCCGGGGCACACCCTCGGGCTTTCTTT
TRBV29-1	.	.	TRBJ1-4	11	CSVEGGDGLFF	TGCAGCGTTGAAGGTGGGGATGGACTGTTTTTT
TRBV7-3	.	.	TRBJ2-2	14	CASSDSGETGELFF	TGTGCCAGCAGCGACTCGGGAGAGACCGGGGAGCTGTTTTTT
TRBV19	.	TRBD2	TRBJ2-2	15	CASKEAGGSTGELFF	TGTGCCAGCAAGGAAGCGGGAGGGTCGACCGGGGAGCTGTTTTTT
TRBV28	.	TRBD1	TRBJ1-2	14	CASRKGAGGHGYTF	TGTGCCAGCAGAAAGGGGGCAGGGGGCCATGGCTACACCTTC
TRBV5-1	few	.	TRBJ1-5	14	CASSDGRSNQPQHF	TGCGCCAGCAGCGACGGACGGAGCAATCAGCCCCAGCATTTT